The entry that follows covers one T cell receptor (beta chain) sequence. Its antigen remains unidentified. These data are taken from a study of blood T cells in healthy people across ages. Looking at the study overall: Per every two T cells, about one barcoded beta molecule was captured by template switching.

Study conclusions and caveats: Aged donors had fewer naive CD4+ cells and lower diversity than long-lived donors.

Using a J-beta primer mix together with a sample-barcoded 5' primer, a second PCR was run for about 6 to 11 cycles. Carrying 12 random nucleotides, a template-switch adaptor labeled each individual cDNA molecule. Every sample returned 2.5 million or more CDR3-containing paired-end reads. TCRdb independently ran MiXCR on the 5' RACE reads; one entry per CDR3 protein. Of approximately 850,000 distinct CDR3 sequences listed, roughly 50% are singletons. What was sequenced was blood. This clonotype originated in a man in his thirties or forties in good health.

The CDR3 sequence is CASSQDLAYEQYF. The CDR3, as DNA: TGTGCCAGCAGCCAGGACCTAGCCTACGAGCAGTACTTC. The V and J genes are TRBV4-2 and TRBJ2-7; D gene unclear. The CDR3 loop spans 13 amino acids. The V and J ends lost 3 bases and 2 bases respectively, with 8 bases between them. CDR1 is LGHNA, CDR2 YNFKEQ, per germline.